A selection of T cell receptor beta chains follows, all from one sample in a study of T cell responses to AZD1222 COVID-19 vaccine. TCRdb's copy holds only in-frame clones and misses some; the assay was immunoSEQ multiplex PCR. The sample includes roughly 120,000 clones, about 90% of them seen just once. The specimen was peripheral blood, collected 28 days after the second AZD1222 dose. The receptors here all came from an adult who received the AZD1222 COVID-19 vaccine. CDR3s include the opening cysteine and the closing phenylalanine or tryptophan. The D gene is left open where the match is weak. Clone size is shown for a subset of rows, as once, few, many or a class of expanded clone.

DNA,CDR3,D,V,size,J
TGTGCCAGCAGGGCCACGTACTACGAGCAGTACTTC,CASRATYYEQYF,-,TRBV2,-,TRBJ2-7
TGTGCCAGCAGTTGGGGATCCTATGGCTACACCTTC,CASSWGSYGYTF,-,TRBV28,-,TRBJ1-2
TGTGCCACCGAGGCAAGAAGTAGAACCGGGGAGCTGTTTTTT,CATEARSRTGELFF,-,TRBV28,many,TRBJ2-2
TGTGCCAGCAGTTTGGGCTTCGGACTCCGTGGCGATGAGCAGTTCTTC,CASSLGFGLRGDEQFF,-,TRBV27,-,TRBJ2-1
TGTGCCAGCAGAGGCAGGGAGTCCTACGAGCAGTACTTC,CASRGRESYEQYF,-,TRBV6-5,-,TRBJ2-7
TGTGCCAGTAGTAGCGGCGGCACAGATACGCAGTATTTT,CASSSGGTDTQYF,-,TRBV19,-,TRBJ2-3
TGCAGCGTTTACAGGGCAGGGTTGCCGGACTACAATGAGCAGTTCTTC,CSVYRAGLPDYNEQFF,-,TRBV29-1,-,TRBJ2-1
TGTGCCAGCAGCTTATCCATATCCGCGGATACGCAGTATTTT,CASSLSISADTQYF,-,TRBV7-2,-,TRBJ2-3
TGTGCCAGCAGCACCCGTCGACTAGCGGAGTACGAGCAGTACTTC,CASSTRRLAEYEQYF,TRBD2,TRBV5-5,-,TRBJ2-7
TGTGCCAGCAGCTTAGTTGTGGAGAGCACGAGGGACGAGCAGTACTTC,CASSLVVESTRDEQYF,-,TRBV7-8,-,TRBJ2-7
TGTGCCAGCAATCACAGGGAGAGCACAGATACGCAGTATTTT,CASNHRESTDTQYF,-,TRBV6-5,-,TRBJ2-3
TGTGCCAGCAGTATCGACAGGGGTAATGAGCAGTTCTTC,CASSIDRGNEQFF,TRBD1,TRBV27,-,TRBJ2-1
TGTGCCAGCAGTTGGGACAGGGGGCCCGAGACCCAGTACTTC,CASSWDRGPETQYF,TRBD1,TRBV7-2,once,TRBJ2-5
TGTGCCAGTAGTCCTTCGGGGTTCTATGGCTACACCTTC,CASSPSGFYGYTF,-,TRBV19,-,TRBJ1-2
TGTGCCAGCAGCGTAGGGGCAGGGACGGTCGAGCAGTACTTC,CASSVGAGTVEQYF,-,TRBV9,-,TRBJ2-7
TGTGCCAGCAGTTCGAAGGGTAAAAATCAGCCCCAGCATTTT,CASSSKGKNQPQHF,-,TRBV6-5,-,TRBJ1-5
TGTGCCAGCAGCGTAGAGGGAGCCAGGGGCCTCTATGGCTACACCTTC,CASSVEGARGLYGYTF,-,TRBV9,-,TRBJ1-2
TGTGCCAGCAGCCAAGATCTTAGTAGTAGCAATCAGCCCCAGCATTTT,CASSQDLSSSNQPQHF,-,TRBV3-1/TRBV3-2,-,TRBJ1-5
TGTGCCAGCAGCTTACAGGGCTACGAGCAGTACTTC,CASSLQGYEQYF,-,TRBV5-6,-,TRBJ2-7
TGCAGCGTTGAATCGGTGGGCAAAGGCTATGGCTACACCTTC,CSVESVGKGYGYTF,-,TRBV29-1,few,TRBJ1-2
TGTGCCAGCATTGGTCCAGCCGTGAACACTGAAGCTTTCTTT,CASIGPAVNTEAFF,-,TRBV2,-,TRBJ1-1
TGTGCCAGCAGCTTAGGGGACTCCTACAATGAGCAGTTCTTC,CASSLGDSYNEQFF,-,TRBV11-3,-,TRBJ2-1
TGTGCCAGCAGCGCGACCGGGACAGGAAATGAAAAACTGTTTTTT,CASSATGTGNEKLFF,TRBD1,TRBV11-3,-,TRBJ1-4
TGCGCCAGCAGTGCAGGGTCCGGCTACTCCACTGAAGCTTTCTTT,CASSAGSGYSTEAFF,-,TRBV10-1,-,TRBJ1-1
TGTGCCAGCAGCCTAGCCCCGATAAGCTCCTACAATGAGCAGTTCTTC,CASSLAPISSYNEQFF,-,TRBV4-2,-,TRBJ2-1
TGTGCCAGCAGCTTAGGGGTGACAGGGGGCGCAGGAGGGGAGCTGTTTTTT,CASSLGVTGGAGGELFF,TRBD1,TRBV11-2,-,TRBJ2-2
TGTGCCAGCAGTGGGGCCGGGACTAGCTACAATGAGCAGTTCTTC,CASSGAGTSYNEQFF,TRBD2,TRBV27,-,TRBJ2-1
TGTGCCAGCTCACCGCCGAGTCAGTCGGGAGAAAAACTGTTTTTT,CASSPPSQSGEKLFF,-,TRBV18,-,TRBJ1-4
TGTGCCAGCAGCCCCGCGGGGCCAGGGGCCAACGTCCTGACTTTC,CASSPAGPGANVLTF,-,TRBV7-9,-,TRBJ2-6
TGTGCCAGCAGTTACCGATCTGCAACTAATGAAAAACTGTTTTTT,CASSYRSATNEKLFF,-,TRBV6-2/TRBV6-3,-,TRBJ1-4
TGTGCCATCAGTGCCGACACTGCTGGCTACACCTTC,CAISADTAGYTF,-,TRBV10-3,-,TRBJ1-2
TGTGCCAGTAGACCGCTCGTCCAAAACACTGAAGCTTTCTTT,CASRPLVQNTEAFF,-,TRBV19,-,TRBJ1-1
TGCGCCAGCAGCTTAGGGACTGAAGCTTTCTTT,CASSLGTEAFF,-,TRBV5-1,-,TRBJ1-1
TGTGCCAGCAGCCGGGGACAGGGAACTAGGGAGCAGTTCTTC,CASSRGQGTREQFF,TRBD1,TRBV7-2,-,TRBJ2-1
TGTGCCAGCTCGTCAGCCAGTTATAGCAATCAGCCCCAGCATTTT,CASSSASYSNQPQHF,-,TRBV18,-,TRBJ1-5
TGCGCCAGCAGCTTGGCCGTGGGGGTCGGGACCCAGTACTTC,CASSLAVGVGTQYF,-,TRBV5-1,-,TRBJ2-5
TGTGCCAGCAGCTCAGGGGGAAACACCGGGGAGCTGTTTTTT,CASSSGGNTGELFF,TRBD1,TRBV13,-,TRBJ2-2
TGTGCCACCAGCAGAGTGGGACAGGGCTGGGATACGCAGTATTTT,CATSRVGQGWDTQYF,TRBD1,TRBV15,-,TRBJ2-3
TGTGCCACCAGGGGGGCAGGGTCCGAAAAACTGTTTTTT,CATRGAGSEKLFF,-,TRBV24-1,-,TRBJ1-4
TGTGCCAGCAGCAGGGGACTAGCGCTGAGCTCCTACAATGAGCAGTTCTTC,CASSRGLALSSYNEQFF,TRBD2,TRBV11-2,-,TRBJ2-1
TGTGCCAGCAGCCAAGGATCTTGGGGGAATGACTTC,CASSQGSWGNDF,-,TRBV3-1/TRBV3-2,few,TRBJ2-5
TGCGCCAGCAGTGAGGCTAGCGGGAGCACAGATACGCAGTATTTT,CASSEASGSTDTQYF,TRBD2,TRBV10-1,-,TRBJ2-3
TGCGCCAGCAGCTTGGTTGAGCGTGAACAGTTCTTC,CASSLVEREQFF,-,TRBV5-1,-,TRBJ2-1
TGTGCCAGCAGCAAGGACAGGGGACGGGATAAACAAAGCCCCTACGAGCAGTACTTC,CASSKDRGRDKQSPYEQYF,-,TRBV21-1,-,TRBJ2-7
TGTGCCAGCAGTTTAGAAGGGGGCATAAATGGGCCGAACACTGAAGCTTTCTTT,CASSLEGGINGPNTEAFF,TRBD1,TRBV28,-,TRBJ1-1
TGTGCCAGTACCTCGGGACTGCCGGGACTACTGAACACCGGGGAGCTGTTTTTT,CASTSGLPGLLNTGELFF,TRBD2,TRBV19,-,TRBJ2-2
TGTGCCAGCAGCCAAGATGAAGGGGGCTTCTTGGGTGGCTACACCTTC,CASSQDEGGFLGGYTF,TRBD1,TRBV3-1/TRBV3-2,-,TRBJ1-2
TGCAGCGTTCGGCCGGACATGGGCGAGACCCAGTACTTC,CSVRPDMGETQYF,-,TRBV29-1,once,TRBJ2-5
TGTGCCAGCAGCCCCACGAGAGATACGCAGTATTTT,CASSPTRDTQYF,-,TRBV7-9,once,TRBJ2-3
TGTGCCAGCAGTCCACGACTGAGCTCTGGAAACACCATATATTTT,CASSPRLSSGNTIYF,-,TRBV27,-,TRBJ1-3
TGTGCCAGCAGAACCACGGACAGGTCTAACTATGGCTACACCTTC,CASRTTDRSNYGYTF,TRBD1,TRBV28,-,TRBJ1-2
TGTGCCTGGAGTCGAACCGGTTCCGGGTTCGGCACAGATACGCAGTATTTT,CAWSRTGSGFGTDTQYF,-,TRBV30,-,TRBJ2-3
TGCGCCAGCAGCCAAGGGAGAGTTAAGTTCTTC,CASSQGRVKFF,-,TRBV4-1,-,TRBJ2-1